This TCR beta chain was recovered during a study of monozygotic twins with inflammatory bowel disease. General study findings and limits: Healthy co-twins, by inverse Simpson, had higher TCRbeta diversity than their siblings with IBD.

The CDR3 length is 13 residues. For this clonotype: Its antigen remains unidentified.

Total RNA, at 3,000 to 4,500 ng, went into every TCR library. The template switching step added UMIs that contained a 6-nucleotide sample barcode. For both chains, the TCRalpha and TCRbeta cDNA went through two nested PCRs of approximately 16 and 9 cycles. From its re-call of the 5' RACE reads, TCRdb lists each CDR3 protein once, without DNA. Found here are hundreds of thousands of distinct CDR3 sequences; the top ten clones hold roughly 2.2%. The sequencing input was blood. The sequence derives from a human donor with ulcerative colitis or Crohn's disease, or a healthy co-twin of an affected twin (not recorded which). The chain has TRBV12-3 or TRBV12-4 and TRBJ2-1. CDR3 protein: CATRTNNYNEQFF.